A selection of T cell receptor beta chains follows, all from one sample in a study of OX40 agonist ivuxolimab in advanced cancers. The method was immunoSEQ multiplex PCR; TCRdb's version includes in-frame clones alone and lacks a portion of them. The sample lists 100,000 or so clones; approximately 90% were seen once. The sequencing here drew on CD4+ or CD8+ T cells sorted from blood, taken in a trial of the OX40 agonist ivuxolimab. The receptors were gathered from an adult with an advanced solid tumor such as melanoma, head and neck, liver or kidney cancer. CDR3s include the opening cysteine and the closing phenylalanine or tryptophan. A D gene is named only where the DNA matches it firmly. Part of the rows lack a size; the others show once, few, many or a class for expanded clones.

>-|TRBV6-6|-|TRBJ1-2
TGTGCCAGCAGCCTCTTAGGGCCGCAGGGCCCTTACACCTTC
CASSLLGPQGPYTF
>-|TRBV30|TRBD1|TRBJ1-2
TGTGCCTGGAGTTTTTGGACACAGGGGGTTGGCTACACCTTC
CAWSFWTQGVGYTF
>once|TRBV11-3|-|TRBJ1-3
TGTGCCAGCAGCTTAGATTCAGGGGACACCATATATTTT
CASSLDSGDTIYF
>-|TRBV5-8|-|TRBJ1-1
TGTGCCAGCAGCGCCAGTTTCACTGAAGCTTTCTTT
CASSASFTEAFF
>-|TRBV15|-|TRBJ1-5
TGTGCCACCAGCAGAGATCAAAGAGGGGACAACCAGCCCCAGCATTTT
CATSRDQRGDNQPQHF
>few|TRBV28|-|TRBJ1-2
TGTGCCAGCACAAGGGGAGATGGCTACACCTTC
CASTRGDGYTF
>-|TRBV11-3|-|TRBJ2-2
TGTGCCAGCAGCTTAGGACAGAGATGGACCGGGGAGCTGTTTTTT
CASSLGQRWTGELFF
>-|TRBV20-1|-|TRBJ2-5
TGCAGTGCTAGGGTATCGACCCAGTACTTC
CSARVSTQYF
>-|TRBV29-1|-|TRBJ2-1
TGCAGCGTTGATACTGGACTTGGCTCCTACAATGAGCAGTTCTTC
CSVDTGLGSYNEQFF
>-|TRBV27|TRBD2|TRBJ2-1
TGTGCCAGCAGTTCTTTAGCGGGGGCGGGGGGCAATGAGCAGTTCTTC
CASSSLAGAGGNEQFF
>once|TRBV6-6|TRBD1|TRBJ1-6
TGTGCCAGCAGTTACGACAGGGAGGTTAATAATTCACCCCTCCACTTT
CASSYDREVNNSPLHF
>-|TRBV6-1|TRBD1|TRBJ1-1
TGTGCCAGCAGCCTGGACAGGCAGAACACTGAAGCTTTCTTT
CASSLDRQNTEAFF
>-|TRBV7-2|-|TRBJ1-4
TGTGCCAGCAGCTTAGTTCGTAGGGCCAATGAAAAACTGTTTTTT
CASSLVRRANEKLFF
>-|TRBV5-1|TRBD2|TRBJ2-7
TGCGCCAGCAGCTTGCAGACCGGGGGGAAGTACGAGCAGTACTTC
CASSLQTGGKYEQYF
>-|TRBV11-3|-|TRBJ2-7
TGTGCCAGCAGCTCAGGGTCCACCTACGAGCAGTACTTC
CASSSGSTYEQYF
>-|TRBV5-1|-|TRBJ1-5
TGCGCCAGCAGGGAGCATAGCAATCAGCCCCAGCATTTT
CASREHSNQPQHF
>-|TRBV29-1|TRBD2|TRBJ2-1
TGCAGCGTTGCTCCTGCTAGCGGGAGGGTTAGCTCCTACAATGAGCAGTTCTTC
CSVAPASGRVSSYNEQFF
>-|TRBV27|-|TRBJ2-5
TGTGCCAGCAGTTTTCGCGGGGAAGAGACCCAGTACTTC
CASSFRGEETQYF
>-|TRBV25-1|TRBD1|TRBJ1-1
TGTGCCAGCAGTGAAGTAGGGACAGTAACAGCTTTCTTT
CASSEVGTVTAFF
>-|TRBV7-2|-|TRBJ1-4
TGTGCCAGCAGCTTATTTGAGCAACGTGGTGAAAAACTGTTTTTT
CASSLFEQRGEKLFF
>-|TRBV6-1|-|TRBJ2-7
TGTGCCAGCAGTGAAGGGGACACCGCCTACGAGCAGTACTTC
CASSEGDTAYEQYF
>-|TRBV18|-|TRBJ1-5
TGTGCCAGCTCACCACTTGGGGGCTCGGTCAGCAATCAGCCCCAGCATTTT
CASSPLGGSVSNQPQHF
>once|TRBV5-1|TRBD2|TRBJ2-5
TGCGCCAGCAGCCCGGGGGGGTTAGGGCTGGAGACCCAGTACTTC
CASSPGGLGLETQYF
>few|TRBV5-1|-|TRBJ2-1
TGCGCCAGCAGCTTCGTGGGCGATGAGCAGTTCTTC
CASSFVGDEQFF
>once|TRBV4-1|TRBD1|TRBJ1-3
TGCGCCAGCAGGGACAGGGCGAACTCTGGAAACACCATATATTTT
CASRDRANSGNTIYF
>-|TRBV2|-|TRBJ2-1
TGTGCCAGCAAGGTGTCCCTGAACAATGAGCAGTTCTTC
CASKVSLNNEQFF
>-|TRBV5-1|TRBD2|TRBJ2-6
TGCGCCAGCACCCTGAGCGGGGCCCGGACCAAAAGCTCTGGGGCCAACGTCCTGACTTTC
CASTLSGARTKSSGANVLTF
>-|TRBV7-9|TRBD2|TRBJ2-2
TGTGCCAGCAGCTTAGGGCGGGAGAGGACCGGGGAGCTGTTTTTT
CASSLGRERTGELFF
>-|TRBV30|TRBD2|TRBJ2-3
TGTGCCTGGAGTGCCGGCGGGCTAGCGGGGGCCACAGATACGCAGTATTTT
CAWSAGGLAGATDTQYF
>-|TRBV11-3|-|TRBJ1-1
TGTGCCAGCAGCCCGACCAGGTACACTGAAGCTTTCTTT
CASSPTRYTEAFF
>-|TRBV5-6|-|TRBJ2-7
TGTGCCAGCAGCTTCTACGGGAAGGGCCCGTACGAGCAGTACTTC
CASSFYGKGPYEQYF
>-|TRBV11-2|TRBD2|TRBJ2-1
TGTGCCAGCAGCGCCGGGACAGGGGCTGGGACTAGCGGGCGCAATGAGCAGTTCTTC
CASSAGTGAGTSGRNEQFF
>-|TRBV28|-|TRBJ1-2
TGTGCCAGCAGCGTTAGGGGGGATGGCTACACCTTC
CASSVRGDGYTF
>-|TRBV5-4|-|TRBJ2-3
TGTGCCAGCAGCTTGGGGACGAGATCTAGCACAGATACGCAGTATTTT
CASSLGTRSSTDTQYF
>-|TRBV29-1|-|TRBJ1-1
TGCAGCGTGGGTCAGGGGTTATTAGGGGAAGCTTTCTTT
CSVGQGLLGEAFF
>-|TRBV19|-|TRBJ2-2
TGTGCCAGTAGTATCGGCAGTGGGACCGGGGAGCTGTTTTTT
CASSIGSGTGELFF
>-|TRBV7-2|TRBD2|TRBJ2-5
TGTGCCAGCAGCTTAGATGGATCTAGCGGAGAGACCCAGTACTTC
CASSLDGSSGETQYF
>once|TRBV11-2|-|TRBJ2-1
TGTGCCAGCAGCTTAATGGCAGTCATGGAGCAGTTCTTC
CASSLMAVMEQFF
>once|TRBV7-9|TRBD1|TRBJ2-1
TGTGCCAGCAGCCCACGCTGGACAGGGCCTACCCCTTTCTACAATGAGCAGTTCTTC
CASSPRWTGPTPFYNEQFF
>few|TRBV19|-|TRBJ1-1
TGTGCCAGTAGCCCCTTAGACTCCACCAAGGGGACTGAAGCTTTCTTT
CASSPLDSTKGTEAFF
>-|TRBV5-4|-|TRBJ2-3
TGTGCCAGCTTTGAACAGGGAGGGGATACGCAGTATTTT
CASFEQGGDTQYF
>-|TRBV7-3|-|TRBJ1-1
TGTGCCAGCAGCTTAATGGCTTACACTGAAGCTTTCTTT
CASSLMAYTEAFF
>-|TRBV10-1|-|TRBJ1-1
TGCGCCAGCAGTGAGTCGATCGGGTCCGCTTTCTTT
CASSESIGSAFF
>-|TRBV2|-|TRBJ2-4
TGTGCCAGCAGTGAATCGTGGGGGAACATTCAGTACTTC
CASSESWGNIQYF
>few|TRBV5-6|TRBD1|TRBJ1-1
TGTGCCAGCAGCTTAGGGGGCGCCGGCACTGAAGCTTTCTTT
CASSLGGAGTEAFF
>-|TRBV2|-|TRBJ1-1
TGTGCCAGCAGCAGTGGGGGAACAGGGTCAATAAAAGCTTTCTTT
CASSSGGTGSIKAFF